This T cell receptor beta chain came from a study of cytomegalovirus exposure and HLA in healthy donors. The germline V gene has CDR1 LGHNT and CDR2 FRNRAP. This CDR3 comprises 13 residues. J was trimmed by 7 bases and V by 6 bases; bases with no gene match: 8. Worth noting for this clone: Its antigen is still unknown.

Study-level findings and limits: Researchers reported that a few CMV-associated chains were confirmed in vitro as CMV antigen-specific. TCR beta sequences reportedly predicted the HLA-A and HLA-B alleles of most subjects accurately. Follow-up analysis found HLA locus-dependent TCR association rates, highest for DRB1 and lowest for HLA-C.

The PCR ran on 60 Vbeta and 13 Jbeta primers. Authors' processing steps: In a later analysis, 70 million to 80 million unique TCR beta chains included roughly 11 million shared by two or more donors. TCRdb keeps only in-frame clones here, not all; method: immunoSEQ multiplex PCR. The DNA was the basis for D and trimming; V, J and clone size are from that table. The record lists about 150,000 clones, of which the ten most abundant hold 1.5% to 2%. The sample was PBMCs. The clonotype originates from a woman between 45 and 65 years old in good health and CMV-seronegative. The rearrangement links TRBV12-5 to TRBJ1-1; 7 positions match TRBD1. Here the CDR3 DNA reads TGTGCTAGTGGCGAATACAGGGGAGGTGAAGCTTTCTTT. This sequence encodes CASGEYRGGEAFF.